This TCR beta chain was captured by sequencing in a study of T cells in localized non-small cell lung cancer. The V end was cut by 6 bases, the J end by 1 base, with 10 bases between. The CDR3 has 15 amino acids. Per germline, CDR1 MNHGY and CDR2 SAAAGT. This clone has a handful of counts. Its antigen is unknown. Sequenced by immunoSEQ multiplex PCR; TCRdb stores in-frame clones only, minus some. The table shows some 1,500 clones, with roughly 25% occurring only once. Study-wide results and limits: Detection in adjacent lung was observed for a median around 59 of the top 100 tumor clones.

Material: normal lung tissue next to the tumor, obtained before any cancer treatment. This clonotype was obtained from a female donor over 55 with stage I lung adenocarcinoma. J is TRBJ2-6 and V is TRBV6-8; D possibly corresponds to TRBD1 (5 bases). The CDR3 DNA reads TGTGCCAGCAGCGATAGGGGATCTGGGGCCAACGTCCTGACTTTC. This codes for CASSDRGSGANVLTF.